These 32 T cell receptor beta chains were sequenced from one sample in a study of blood T cell repertoires in COVID-19. Clones were sequenced by immunoSEQ multiplex PCR, and TCRdb holds only the in-frame ones, with some missing. The sample contains about 130,000 clones, about 80% of which appear only once. The sample was peripheral blood. These receptors all come from a woman aged 80 or over with acute or convalescent COVID-19.

This clone showed up just once. J is TRBJ2-3 and V is TRBV21-1; the tabulated D call, TRBD2, remains unverified against the DNA. TRBV21-1 is a pseudogene locus. This CDR3 contains 18 residues. The DNA of the CDR3 is TGTGCCAGCAGCAGAGTCGGTAGGACTAGCGTCAGCACAGATACGCAGTATTTT. As protein: CASSRVGRTSVSTDTQYF.

The chain has TRBV5-1 and TRBJ1-2; D remains ambiguous. The CDR3 covers 17 residues. Germline-derived CDR1 and CDR2 are SGHRS and YFSETQ. V lost 0 bases, J lost 0 bases, and 15 bases lay in between. CDR3 sequence: CASSLDRRSPANYGYTF. The DNA of the CDR3 is TGCGCCAGCAGCTTGGATCGGCGGTCCCCGGCTAACTATGGCTACACCTTC.

The rearrangement links TRBV21-1 to TRBJ1-1; the listed D gene, TRBD1, was not tested against the DNA. TRBV21-1 is a recognized pseudogene. The CDR3 loop spans 18 amino acids. This CDR3 reads CASSQTQATVDRNTEAFF. The CDR3 region has the DNA TGTGCCAGCAGCCAGACCCAGGCAACGGTCGATCGAAACACTGAAGCTTTCTTT.

The chain is built from TRBV14 and TRBJ1-4; possible D gene TRBD1, 5 bases. This CDR3 region has 15 residues. The germline V and J ends were trimmed by 7 bases and 8 bases, with 20 bases remaining between them. The germline CDR1 and CDR2 sequences are SGHDN and FVKESK. CDR3 residues: CASIALGGEREKLFF. DNA for the CDR3: TGTGCCAGCATTGCCCTCGGGGGGGAGCGCGAAAAACTGTTTTTT.

The chain links TRBV2 to TRBJ2-7; the D gene is possibly TRBD2 (5 bases). From germline, CDR1 is SNHLY and CDR2 FYNNEI. V was shortened by 8 bases and J by 2 bases, with 7 bases between the two germline ends. The CDR3 has 11 amino acids. As DNA, the CDR3 is TGTGCCAGCGTCGGGGCCTACGAGCAGTACTTC. This codes for CASVGAYEQYF.

This chain uses TRBV6-5 with TRBJ1-6, with 10 nucleotides matching TRBD1. CDR1 is MNHEY and CDR2 is SVGAGI in the germline V gene. The CDR3 covers 14 residues. Trimming cost V 7 bases and J 10 bases; bases outside gene matches: 7. DNA for the CDR3: TGTGCCAGCACTTTAAGGGACAGGGGATCACCCCTCCACTTT. Protein product: CASTLRDRGSPLHF.

V and J are TRBV30 and TRBJ2-7; 7 bases align to TRBD1. V trimming: 4 bases; J trimming: 6 bases; junction bases outside the gene matches: 6. Germline V gives CDR1 GTSNPN, CDR2 SVGIG (reference sequence). The CDR3 runs to 12 residues. The CDR3 coding sequence is TGTGCCTGGACCACGACAGGGAGCGAGCAGTACTTC. Translation: CAWTTTGSEQYF. Looking up the rest from reference TRBV30 and TRBJ2-7 gives the full variable domain: SQTIHQWPATLVQPVGSPLSLECTVEGTSNPNLYWYRQAAGRGLQLLFYSVGIGQISSEVPQNLSASRPQDRQFILSSKKLLLSDSGFYLCAWTTTGSEQYFGPGTRLTVT.

The genes are TRBV4-2 and TRBJ2-1; possible D gene TRBD2, 5 bases. V was shortened by 8 bases and J by 8 bases, with 13 bases between the two germline ends. Germline CDR1 LGHNA, CDR2 YNFKEQ. This CDR3 has 12 amino acids. For the CDR3, the DNA is TGTGCCAGCGGACGGACGAGGGATGAGCAGTTCTTC. Translated, it gives CASGRTRDEQFF.

The V and J genes are TRBV3-1 (or the pseudogene TRBV3-2) and TRBJ2-7, with D hard to call. This CDR3 is 11 amino acids long. The V end was cut by 1 base, the J end by 6 bases, with 4 bases between. The germline CDR1 and CDR2 sequences are LGHDT and YNNKEL (reference sequence). The CDR3 spells CASSQASEQYF. The CDR3 DNA reads TGTGCCAGCAGCCAAGCGTCCGAGCAGTACTTC.

The chain uses TRBV5-1 and TRBJ1-3; D remains ambiguous. Between the trimmed V and J ends, which lost 4 bases and 1 base, there was a span of 6 bases. In germline, CDR1 is SGHRS, CDR2 YFSETQ. The CDR3 spans 13 residues. The CDR3 bases are TGCGCCAGCAGCCCAGATTCTGGAAACACCATATATTTT. Protein sequence: CASSPDSGNTIYF. Drawing the rest from reference TRBV5-1 and TRBJ1-3, the complete variable domain is KAGVTQTPRYLIKTRGQQVTLSCSPISGHRSVSWYQQTPGQGLQFLFEYFSETQRNKGNFPGRFSGRQFSNSRSEMNVSTLELGDSALYLCASSPDSGNTIYFGEGSWLTVV.

This clone occurred once. The rearrangement uses TRBV27 and TRBJ2-1; 8 nucleotides line up with TRBD1. The CDR3 consists of 15 residues. Looked up from germline, CDR1 is MNHEY and CDR2 is SMNVEV (reference sequence). V trimming: 2 bases; J trimming: 15 bases; junction bases outside the gene matches: 15. DNA of the CDR3: TGTGCCAGCAGTTTAGTGCAGGGGGCGATAAATCCCAGGTTCTTC. As protein: CASSLVQGAINPRFF.

In its sample, this clone was seen a few times. This chain joins TRBV5-1 and TRBJ2-5; 8 bases are a match to TRBD2. Trimming removed 4 bases from V and 5 bases from J; junction bases left unmatched: 10. CDR1 and CDR2 (germline): SGHRS, YFSETQ. This CDR3 comprises 15 residues. CDR3 residues: CASSVGTRGGETQYF. CDR3 sequence (DNA): TGCGCCAGCAGCGTGGGGACTCGCGGGGGGGAGACCCAGTACTTC.

This clone came up once. The rearrangement uses TRBV19 and TRBJ1-5; unclear D gene. This CDR3 spans 15 amino acids. Deletions cut 7 bases from V and 0 bases from J, with 13 bases between. Germline V lookup: CDR1 LNHDA, CDR2 SQIVND (reference sequence). The CDR3 loop is CASTSAVISNQPQHF. The CDR3 nucleotides read TGTGCCAGTACAAGTGCAGTTATTAGCAATCAGCCCCAGCATTTT.

The chain uses TRBV30 and TRBJ1-6; 7 bases map to TRBD1. The CDR3 is made up of 14 amino acids. The V gene end was trimmed by 4 bases and the J gene end by 5 bases; junction bases not matched to a gene: 5. The germline V gene encodes CDR1 GTSNPN and CDR2 SVGIG (reference sequence). The CDR3 sequence is CAWNRGEDNSPLHF. The CDR3 DNA is TGTGCCTGGAACAGGGGAGAGGATAATTCACCCCTCCACTTT.

This clone was counted between two and nine times. The V and J genes are TRBV2 and TRBJ2-2; D uncertain. CDR1 and CDR2 from the germline V gene are SNHLY and FYNNEI. CDR3 length equals 15 residues. Trimming shortened V by 6 bases and J by 3 bases, and 14 bases separated the two germline ends. The CDR3 region has the DNA TGTGCCAGCAGACTCCCCTTATTTGACACCGGGGAGCTGTTTTTT. It encodes CASRLPLFDTGELFF.

The chain joins TRBV30 to TRBJ2-7; 10 bases agree with TRBD1. J lost 3 bases, V lost 4 bases, and 15 bases had no gene match. The CDR3 sequence is 17 residues long. From germline, CDR1 is GTSNPN and CDR2 SVGIG (reference sequence). CDR3 loop: CAWNQGQGPSHRYEQYF. CDR3 in DNA: TGTGCCTGGAATCAGGGACAGGGGCCGTCTCACCGCTACGAGCAGTACTTC.

This clone was recorded only once. The rearrangement joins TRBV25-1 to TRBJ2-7, with D possibly matching TRBD1 (6 bases). The germline V gene has CDR1 MGHDK and CDR2 SYGVNS. Trimming took off 3 bases at V and 2 bases at J, with 11 bases between the two ends. The CDR3 has 14 amino acids. CDR3 protein: CASSDPGQTYEQYF. In DNA, the CDR3 is TGTGCCAGCAGTGACCCTGGACAGACCTACGAGCAGTACTTC.

The chain uses TRBV18 and TRBJ2-5; D gene ambiguous. Trimming shortened V by 2 bases and J by 4 bases, and 11 bases separated the two germline ends. The CDR3 sequence is 14 residues long. Germline V CDR1 and CDR2: KGHSH, LQKENI. CDR3 bases: TGTGCCAGCTCACCATACGATACGGGAGAGACCCAGTACTTC. It specifies CASSPYDTGETQYF.

The chain couples TRBV3-1 (or the pseudogene TRBV3-2) to TRBJ2-2; D possibly corresponds to TRBD2 (7 bases). Germline-derived CDR1 and CDR2 are LGHDT and YNNKEL (reference sequence). V lost 1 base and J 6 bases, leaving 12 bases between the germline ends. The CDR3 covers 15 residues. CDR3: CASSQGGGAAGELFF. For the CDR3, the DNA is TGTGCCAGCAGCCAAGGGGGGGGCGCGGCCGGGGAGCTGTTTTTT.

The CDR3 DNA is TGTGCCAGCAGCCCGACCGGACTAGCGGAAGAGACCCAGTACTTC. As protein: CASSPTGLAEETQYF. V is TRBV7-9 and J is TRBJ2-5, with TRBD2 matching 10 bases. Trimming removed 5 bases from V and 3 bases from J; junction bases left unmatched: 6. Germline V gene sequence: CDR1 SEHNR, CDR2 FQNEAQ (reference sequence). There are 15 residues in the CDR3. The full variable domain, with the rest looked up from reference TRBV7-9 and TRBJ2-5, is DTGVSQNPRHKITKRGQNVTFRCDPISEHNRLYWYRQTLGQGPEFLTYFQNEAQLEKSRLLSDRFSAERPKGSFSTLEIQRTEQGDSAMYLCASSPTGLAEETQYFGPGTRLLVL.

The chain couples TRBV27 to TRBJ1-2, with 8 bases matching TRBD1. Germline V gene data show CDR1 as MNHEY and CDR2 as SMNVEV (reference sequence). The CDR3 has 13 residues. Trimming took 1 base from V and 13 from J; bases not matched to a gene: 8. The CDR3 coding sequence is TGTGCCAGCAGTTTATTGGCAGGGGGCCCTTTCACCTTC. Translating gives CASSLLAGGPFTF.

This chain links TRBV6-5 with TRBJ2-7, with D possibly TRBD1 on 6 matching bases. The CDR3 spans 12 residues. Trimming removed 5 bases from V and 4 bases from J, with 9 bases in between. Germline V gene sequence: CDR1 MNHEY, CDR2 SVGAGI. CDR3 DNA sequence: TGTGCCAGCAGTCCGGACAGATACGAGCAGTACTTC. It yields the protein CASSPDRYEQYF.

This chain uses TRBV15 with TRBJ2-1; 11 bases agree with TRBD2. The germline gives CDR1 LNHNV, CDR2 YYDKDF (reference sequence). The CDR3 length is 15 residues. The V gene end was trimmed by 0 bases and the J gene end by 9 bases; junction bases not matched to a gene: 4. CDR3 sequence: CATSRDYGLAGEQFF. The CDR3 DNA follows: TGTGCCACCAGCAGAGATTACGGACTAGCGGGTGAGCAGTTCTTC.

This clone turned up a few times. This sequence joins TRBV2 and TRBJ2-7, with D perhaps matching TRBD1 (5 bases). V lost 5 bases and J lost 4, with 9 bases in between. CDR3 length: 12 residues. Germline-derived CDR1 and CDR2 are SNHLY and FYNNEI. The CDR3 sequence is CASSSDTYEQYF. The CDR3 DNA is TGTGCCAGCAGTTCGGACACGTACGAGCAGTACTTC.

The genes are TRBV19 and TRBJ2-6, with D perhaps TRBD1 (5 bases). This CDR3 comprises 15 residues. Germline CDR1 reads LNHDA; CDR2 reads SQIVND (reference sequence). Trimming removed 2 bases from V and 4 bases from J, with 9 bases in between. The CDR3 sequence is CASSIKGVGANVLTF. The CDR3 coding sequence is TGTGCCAGTAGTATAAAAGGGGTCGGGGCCAACGTCCTGACTTTC.

The V and J genes are TRBV2 and TRBJ1-2; weak D call: TRBD1 (6 bases). The V end lost 10 bases, the J end lost 4 bases, and 25 bases lay between the germline ends. Germline-derived CDR1 and CDR2 are SNHLY and FYNNEI. CDR3 size: 16 residues. The chain's CDR3 is CATTGGPGHVVYGYTF. The CDR3 DNA is TGTGCCACCACCGGGGGGCCAGGGCACGTAGTCTATGGCTACACCTTC. Filled out from reference TRBV2 and TRBJ1-2, the complete variable domain reads EPEVTQTPSHQVTQMGQEVILRCVPISNHLYFYWYRQILGQKVEFLVSFYNNEISEKSEIFDDQFSVERPDGSNFTLKIRSTKLEDSAMYFCATTGGPGHVVYGYTFGSGTRLTVV.

This chain connects TRBV7-6 to TRBJ2-7; D perhaps matches TRBD2 (6 bases). The CDR3 has 15 amino acids. Trimming removed 3 bases at V and 4 bases at J, with 16 bases between. Germline loops: CDR1 SGHVS, CDR2 FNYEAQ. The CDR3 spells CASSLEGSGIYEQYF. CDR3 coding DNA: TGTGCCAGCAGCTTGGAGGGGTCTGGTATTTACGAGCAGTACTTC. Together with reference TRBV7-6 and TRBJ2-7, the CDR3 gives the full variable domain: GAGVSQSPRYKVTKRGQDVALRCDPISGHVSLYWYRQALGQGPEFLTYFNYEAQQDKSGLPNDRFSAERPEGSISTLTIQRTEQRDSAMYRCASSLEGSGIYEQYFGPGTRLTVT.

This chain uses TRBV30 with TRBJ2-5; D is perhaps TRBD2 (6 bases). The CDR3 has 15 residues. Germline values: CDR1 GTSNPN, CDR2 SVGIG (reference sequence). The V gene lost 2 bases and the J gene lost 5 bases, with 18 bases spanning the gap. The CDR3 is CAWSNDGREIETQYF. The CDR3 coding sequence is TGTGCCTGGAGTAACGACGGGAGAGAGATCGAGACCCAGTACTTC.

This clone was counted many times. V is TRBV5-1 and J is TRBJ2-2; 9 bases match TRBD2. Germline CDR1 and CDR2: SGHRS and YFSETQ. V gave up 2 bases and J gave up 6 bases; unmatched junction bases: 5. This CDR3 region has 15 residues. This CDR3 is CASSFQAGGSGELFF. DNA for the CDR3: TGCGCCAGCAGCTTCCAAGCGGGGGGATCCGGGGAGCTGTTTTTT. The variable domain in full, completed from reference TRBV5-1 and TRBJ2-2, reads KAGVTQTPRYLIKTRGQQVTLSCSPISGHRSVSWYQQTPGQGLQFLFEYFSETQRNKGNFPGRFSGRQFSNSRSEMNVSTLELGDSALYLCASSFQAGGSGELFFGEGSRLTVL.

This clone was seen a handful of times. The genes are TRBV7-2 and TRBJ1-5; D is uncertain. Trimming removed 2 bases at V and 0 bases at J, with 8 bases between. Germline V gene data show CDR1 as SGHTA and CDR2 as FQGNSA. CDR3 size: 15 residues. In nucleotides, the CDR3 is TGTGCCAGCAGCTTAAGTTCCTATAGCAATCAGCCCCAGCATTTT. Residues: CASSLSSYSNQPQHF. Combining the CDR3 with reference TRBV7-2 and TRBJ1-5 gives the whole variable domain GAGVSQSPSNKVTEKGKDVELRCDPISGHTALYWYRQSLGQGLEFLIYFQGNSAPDKSGLPSDRFSAERTGGSVSTLTIQRTQQEDSAVYLCASSLSSYSNQPQHFGDGTRLSIL.

The chain uses TRBV2 and TRBJ1-1, with TRBD1 as a possible D gene (6 bases). In germline, CDR1 is SNHLY, CDR2 FYNNEI. V gave up 7 bases and J gave up 5 bases, with 17 bases separating them. This CDR3 is 14 amino acids long. The CDR3: CASIQGAVGTEAFF. As DNA, the CDR3 is TGTGCCAGCATACAGGGAGCCGTGGGGACTGAAGCTTTCTTT.

The chain combines TRBV30 with TRBJ1-1, with D tentatively TRBD1 (6 bases). Germline CDR1 and CDR2: GTSNPN and SVGIG (reference sequence). The V gene lost 5 bases and the J gene lost 0 bases, with 13 bases spanning the gap. This CDR3 has 14 residues. The CDR3 DNA follows: TGTGCCTGGGAAAGACAGGCGGTGAACACTGAAGCTTTCTTT. This encodes CAWERQAVNTEAFF. The whole variable domain, filled in from reference TRBV30 and TRBJ1-1, reads SQTIHQWPATLVQPVGSPLSLECTVEGTSNPNLYWYRQAAGRGLQLLFYSVGIGQISSEVPQNLSASRPQDRQFILSSKKLLLSDSGFYLCAWERQAVNTEAFFGQGTRLTVV.